Shown below are 28 T cell receptor beta chains from a single sample sequenced in a study of shared clonotypes between healthy human individuals. Profiling relied on immunoSEQ multiplex PCR, and the TCRdb table lists in-frame clones only, not all of them. The data show millions of clones, around 90% seen once. Input material: naive CD4+ T cells sorted from blood. This sample's subset: CD45RA+ positively selected. The receptors were gathered from a man between 18 and 35 years old in good health.

The rearrangement uses TRBV4-1 and TRBJ1-1; D is undetermined. V was clipped by 4 bases and J by 4 bases, with 16 bases between them. CDR1 is MGHRA, CDR2 YSYEKL, per germline. This CDR3 contains 15 residues. As DNA, the CDR3 is TGCGCCAGCAGCCTATACCGGTATGGGGTCACTGAAGCTTTCTTT. Translation: CASSLYRYGVTEAFF.

This chain links TRBV6-1 with TRBJ1-5; D possibly corresponds to TRBD1 (6 bases). CDR1 is MNHNS and CDR2 is SASEGT in the germline V gene. Between the trimmed V and J ends, which lost 8 bases and 0 bases, there was a span of 14 bases. The CDR3 loop spans 15 amino acids. The CDR3 sequence: CASDPGQISNQPQHF. DNA of the CDR3: TGTGCCAGCGATCCGGGACAAATTAGCAATCAGCCCCAGCATTTT.

The chain carries TRBV28 and TRBJ2-1; D possibly matches TRBD1 or TRBD2 (7 bases each). CDR1 is MDHEN, CDR2 SYDVKM, per germline. V was shortened by 10 bases and J by 1 base, with 11 bases between the two germline ends. The CDR3 is 13 residues long. The CDR3 is CATRGGSYNEQFF. The CDR3 bases are TGTGCCACCAGGGGGGGGTCCTACAATGAGCAGTTCTTC.

The chain employs TRBV5-6 and TRBJ1-2, with D hard to call. Germline V CDR1 and CDR2: SGHDT, YYEEEE. The CDR3 consists of 15 residues. Trimming removed 5 bases at V and 0 bases at J, with 14 bases between. Written as DNA, the CDR3 is TGTGCCAGCAGGGCAGGTTGGGGAGCTAACTATGGCTACACCTTC. Protein product: CASRAGWGANYGYTF.

As concerns this clone: Additional DNA sequences in this sample encode the identical CDR3. The chain links TRBV5-1 to TRBJ2-5; possibly TRBD2 for D (5 bases). Looked up from germline, CDR1 is SGHRS and CDR2 is YFSETQ. The CDR3 is made up of 14 amino acids. V was clipped by 0 bases and J by 5 bases, with 11 bases between them. CDR3 bases: TGCGCCAGCAGCTTGGGAGGGTTGGGGGAGACCCAGTACTTC. The encoded protein is CASSLGGLGETQYF.

The V gene is TRBV11-2, the J gene TRBJ2-7; 7 bases match TRBD1. Per the germline V gene, CDR1 is SGHAT and CDR2 is FQNNGV. V shed 6 bases, J shed 3 bases, and the junction held 5 bases outside the gene matches. This CDR3 spans 13 amino acids. The CDR3 spells CASRTGTVYEQYF. The CDR3 DNA reads TGTGCCAGCAGGACCGGGACAGTCTACGAGCAGTACTTC. The whole variable domain, remainder taken from reference TRBV11-2 and TRBJ2-7, is EAGVAQSPRYKIIEKRQSVAFWCNPISGHATLYWYQQILGQGPKLLIQFQNNGVVDDSQLPKDRFSAERLKGVDSTLKIQPAKLEDSAVYLCASRTGTVYEQYFGPGTRLTVT.

CDR3 amino acids: CASSYSAGQGTDTQYF. In DNA, the CDR3 is TGTGCCAGCAGTTACTCAGCCGGACAGGGGACAGATACGCAGTATTTT. The rearrangement links TRBV6-5 to TRBJ2-3, with 9 bases identical to TRBD1. The germline gives CDR1 MNHEY, CDR2 SVGAGI. V was pared by 0 bases and J by 3 bases, with 4 bases of the junction left unmatched. CDR3 length: 16 amino acids.

Concerning this clone itself: One junction end does not reproduce the germline sequence, and a read error may be involved. The chain recombines TRBV11-2 with TRBJ2-2; 9 nucleotides match TRBD2. The CDR3 consists of 12 residues. Germline-derived CDR1 and CDR2 are SGHAT and FQNNGV. This chain's CDR3 is CASSLDGLAGAF. Written as DNA, the CDR3 is TGTGCCAGCAGCTTAGATGGATTAGCGGGAGCCTTT.

The gene calls are TRBV7-2 and TRBJ2-3; D gene ambiguous. The CDR3 sequence is 13 residues long. V lost 0 bases, J lost 9 bases, and 10 bases lay in between. Germline loops: CDR1 SGHTA, CDR2 FQGNSA. The CDR3 DNA reads as TGTGCCAGCAGCTTAGCTCAGGCTTTCACGCAGTATTTT. Translated: CASSLAQAFTQYF.

The gene calls are TRBV2 and TRBJ2-7; 15 positions match TRBD2. The CDR3 runs to 18 residues. V gave up 4 bases and J gave up 0 bases; unmatched junction bases: 7. Germline CDR1 reads SNHLY; CDR2 reads FYNNEI. CDR3 amino acids: CASSAGLAGGIISYEQYF. The CDR3 DNA follows: TGTGCCAGCAGTGCGGGACTAGCGGGAGGCATTATCTCCTACGAGCAGTACTTC.

The gene calls are TRBV5-6 and TRBJ2-7, with no clear D. This CDR3 is 15 amino acids long. Trimming took 2 bases from V and 2 from J, leaving 14 bases between them. Germline assignment: CDR1 SGHDT and CDR2 YYEEEE. CDR3 sequence: CASSLYGPRTYEQYF. As DNA, the CDR3 is TGTGCCAGCAGCTTATACGGGCCAAGGACCTACGAGCAGTACTTC.

The rearrangement links TRBV12-5 to TRBJ2-1; the match to TRBD2 covers 10 bases. The junction had 10 bases not matched to a gene; V was cut back by 0 bases and J by 8 bases. The CDR3 covers 17 residues. Per germline, CDR1 LGHNT and CDR2 FRNRAP. The CDR3 sequence is CASGLVRASGSLDEQFF. The CDR3 DNA is TGTGCTAGTGGTTTGGTACGAGCTAGCGGGAGCCTGGATGAGCAGTTCTTC.

The chain is built from TRBV29-1 and TRBJ2-3; D is uncertain. CDR1 SQVTM and CDR2 ANQGSEA come from the germline V gene. The CDR3 spans 12 residues. Trimming shortened V by 4 bases and J by 4 bases, and 9 bases separated the two germline ends. The CDR3 is CSVVPSADTQYF. CDR3 in DNA: TGCAGCGTTGTCCCAAGCGCAGATACGCAGTATTTT.

V gene TRBV10-1 combines with J gene TRBJ2-2; D call uncertain. Trimming stripped 0 bases from V and 6 bases from J, with 11 bases between. The CDR3 is 15 amino acids. CDR1 WNHNN and CDR2 SYGVQD come from the germline V gene (reference sequence). Here the CDR3 reads CASSESARPPGELFF. CDR3 coding DNA: TGCGCCAGCAGTGAGTCGGCCCGGCCCCCCGGGGAGCTGTTTTTT.

The genes are TRBV2 and TRBJ2-7; 9 bases align to TRBD2. J gave up 3 bases and V 7 bases, and 7 bases lay outside the gene matches. From germline, CDR1 is SNHLY and CDR2 FYNNEI. The CDR3 totals 14 residues. The CDR3: CASNTGTSSYEQYF. The CDR3 DNA is TGTGCCAGCAACACCGGGACTAGCAGCTACGAGCAGTACTTC.

The chain joins TRBV18 to TRBJ1-2; no reliable D call. There are 16 residues in the CDR3. Between the trimmed V and J ends, which lost 8 bases and 0 bases, there was a span of 19 bases. From germline, CDR1 is KGHSH and CDR2 LQKENI. CDR3 residues: CASGFTRSEANYGYTF. The CDR3 DNA reads TGTGCCAGCGGTTTTACGCGTTCCGAGGCTAACTATGGCTACACCTTC.

V usage is TRBV30 and J usage is TRBJ2-2; no clear D. This CDR3 is built from 13 residues. Germline assignment: CDR1 GTSNPN and CDR2 SVGIG (reference sequence). V lost 2 bases, J lost 3 bases, and 7 bases lay in between. The CDR3 protein is CAWSIQYTGELFF. CDR3 bases: TGTGCCTGGAGTATACAGTACACCGGGGAGCTGTTTTTT.

The chain uses TRBV4-3 and TRBJ2-5, with 15 bases fitting TRBD2. The CDR3 is made up of 19 amino acids. Per germline, CDR1 LGHNA and CDR2 YSLEER. V shed 2 bases, J shed 5 bases, and the junction held 12 bases outside the gene matches. As DNA, the CDR3 is TGCGCCAGCAGCCAACGAATCCGGACTAGCGGGAGGGAGGAGGAGACCCAGTACTTC. Its translation: CASSQRIRTSGREEETQYF.

The CDR3: CASSKTSGGPRDTQYF. DNA of the CDR3: TGTGCCAGCAGCAAGACTAGCGGAGGTCCTCGGGATACGCAGTATTTT. The chain recombines TRBV7-2 with TRBJ2-3, with 9 bases lining up with TRBD2. The CDR3 loop spans 16 amino acids. The V and J ends lost 5 bases and 6 bases, in that order; junction bases with no gene match: 12. Per the germline V gene, CDR1 is SGHTA and CDR2 is FQGNSA.

The chain carries TRBV5-4 and TRBJ2-2; D is unresolved. Per germline, CDR1 SGHNT and CDR2 YYREEE (reference sequence). V lost 4 bases to trimming and J lost 1 base, with 11 bases between them. CDR3 length: 15 residues. CDR3 sequence: CASSPEAQNTGELFF. The CDR3 DNA reads as TGTGCCAGCAGCCCAGAAGCACAGAACACCGGGGAGCTGTTTTTT.

As to this clone: The junction shows a germline mismatch at one end, possibly a read error. The sample holds other DNA sequences that translate to the same CDR3. The CDR3 sequence is CASREGSNQPQHF. In DNA, the CDR3 is TGTGCCAGCCGTGAGGGGTCCAATCAGCCCCAGCATTTT. The V gene is TRBV6-1, the J gene TRBJ1-5, with D possibly matching TRBD1 (5 bases). This CDR3 has 13 residues. Germline V gene data show CDR1 as MNHNS and CDR2 as SASEGT.

This clone was seen a single time. This chain joins TRBV5-4 and TRBJ2-2, with D perhaps matching TRBD1 (6 bases). V dropped 4 bases and J dropped 1 base, with 11 bases sitting between them. There are 15 residues in the CDR3. CDR1 is SGHNT, CDR2 YYREEE, per germline (reference sequence). The CDR3 protein is CASSQGGQNTGELFF. DNA of the CDR3: TGTGCCAGCAGCCAAGGGGGTCAGAACACCGGGGAGCTGTTTTTT.

To note about this clone: The sample has other DNA sequences that encode this CDR3 too. The V call is TRBV5-6, the J call TRBJ2-2; tentative D call: TRBD2 (5 bases). This CDR3 comprises 14 residues. The V and J ends lost 2 bases and 5 bases respectively, with 10 bases between them. Germline lookup yields CDR1 SGHDT and CDR2 YYEEEE. The CDR3 sequence is CASSFRGGTGELFF. The DNA of the CDR3 is TGTGCCAGCAGCTTCCGGGGTGGGACCGGGGAGCTGTTTTTT. The variable domain in full, completed from reference TRBV5-6 and TRBJ2-2, reads DAGVTQSPTHLIKTRGQQVTLRCSPKSGHDTVSWYQQALGQGPQFIFQYYEEEERQRGNFPDRFSGHQFPNYSSELNVNALLLGDSALYLCASSFRGGTGELFFGEGSRLTVL.

This clone was detected only once. This chain joins TRBV5-1 and TRBJ2-3; 8 bases match TRBD2. Germline V gene lookup returns CDR1 SGHRS and CDR2 YFSETQ. CDR3 length: 17 amino acids. The V gene end was trimmed by 0 bases and the J gene end by 2 bases; junction bases not matched to a gene: 8. As DNA, the CDR3 is TGCGCCAGCAGCTTGGGGCGACGCGGGGGGACCACAGATACGCAGTATTTT. Its protein is CASSLGRRGGTTDTQYF.

The chain combines TRBV10-1 with TRBJ2-1; TRBD2 aligns across 9 bases. The CDR3 consists of 13 residues. Germline V gene lookup returns CDR1 WNHNN and CDR2 SYGVQD (reference sequence). V shed 6 bases, J shed 12 bases, and the junction held 9 bases outside the gene matches. The CDR3 loop reads CASSMTNSGRQFF. The CDR3 bases are TGCGCCAGCAGCATGACCAATAGCGGGAGGCAGTTCTTC.

The J gene is TRBJ2-3, the V gene TRBV5-1, with 15 bases lining up with TRBD2. Germline CDR1 reads SGHRS; CDR2 reads YFSETQ. The CDR3 runs to 21 residues. Trimming took 0 bases from V and 0 from J; bases not matched to a gene: 11. The CDR3 sequence is CASSLGGTSGGLGASTDTQYF. CDR3 coding DNA: TGCGCCAGCAGCTTGGGCGGGACTAGCGGGGGGCTTGGCGCTAGCACAGATACGCAGTATTTT.

The rearrangement uses TRBV21-1 and TRBJ2-7; the table's D call of TRBD2 was not tested on the DNA. TRBV21-1 is annotated as a pseudogene. The CDR3 spans 15 residues. The CDR3 region is CASSKAYEASYEQYF. The CDR3 nucleotides are TGTGCCAGCAGCAAAGCATACGAGGCCTCCTATGAGCAGTACTTC.

On this clone: Within the sample, other DNA sequences also encode this same CDR3. The chain joins TRBV5-4 to TRBJ2-3; no firm D call. The CDR3 is 12 amino acids. Germline V CDR1 and CDR2: SGHNT, YYREEE (reference sequence). V was trimmed by 2 bases and J by 3 bases, leaving 4 bases between them. CDR3 coding DNA: TGTGCCAGCAGCTTTGGGACAGATACGCAGTATTTT. Translated: CASSFGTDTQYF.